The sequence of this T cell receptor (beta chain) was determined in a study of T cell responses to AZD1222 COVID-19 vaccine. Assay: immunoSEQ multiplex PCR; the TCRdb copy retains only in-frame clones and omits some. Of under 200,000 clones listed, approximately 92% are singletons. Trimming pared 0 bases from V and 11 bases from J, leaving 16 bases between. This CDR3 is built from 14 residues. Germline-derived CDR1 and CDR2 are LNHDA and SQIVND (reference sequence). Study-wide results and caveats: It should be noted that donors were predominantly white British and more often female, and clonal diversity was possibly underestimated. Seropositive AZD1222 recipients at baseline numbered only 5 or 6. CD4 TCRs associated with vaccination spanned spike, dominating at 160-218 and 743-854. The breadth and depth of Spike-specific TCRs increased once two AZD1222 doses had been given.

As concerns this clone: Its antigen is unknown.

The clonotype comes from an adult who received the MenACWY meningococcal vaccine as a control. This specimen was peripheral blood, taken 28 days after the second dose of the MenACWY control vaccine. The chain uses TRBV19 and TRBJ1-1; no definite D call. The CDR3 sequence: CASSIDPTYAEAFF. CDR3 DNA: TGTGCCAGTAGTATAGATCCGACGTATGCAGAGGCTTTCTTT. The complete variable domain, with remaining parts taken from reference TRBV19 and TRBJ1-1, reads DGGITQSPKYLFRKEGQNVTLSCEQNLNHDAMYWYRQDPGQGLRLIYYSQIVNDFQKGDIAEGYSVSREKKESFPLTVTSAQKNPTAFYLCASSIDPTYAEAFFGQGTRLTVV.